Below, 16 T cell receptor beta chains from the same sample are listed, as sequenced in a study of T cell responses to AZD1222 COVID-19 vaccine. Sequenced by immunoSEQ multiplex PCR; TCRdb stores in-frame clones only, minus some. The table lists roughly 120,000 clones, around 89% of them singletons. The sample consisted of peripheral blood, taken 28 days after the second AZD1222 dose. Every receptor here comes from an adult who received the AZD1222 COVID-19 vaccine.

The gene calls are TRBV5-4 and TRBJ2-3; D may correspond to TRBD1 or TRBD2 (5 bases each). Germline V lookup: CDR1 SGHNT, CDR2 YYREEE (reference sequence). V was pared by 3 bases and J by 5 bases, with 19 bases between. This CDR3 is 16 amino acids long. CDR3 loop: CASSWDQSSSLDTQYF. DNA of the CDR3: TGTGCCAGCAGCTGGGACCAAAGCAGCTCTCTAGATACGCAGTATTTT.

The rearrangement joins TRBV12-3 or TRBV12-4 to TRBJ2-7; the D call may be TRBD1 or TRBD2 (5 bases each). This CDR3 is built from 13 residues. V was cut by 1 base and J by 7 bases, with 11 bases left in between. CDR3 in DNA: TGTGCCAGCAGTTTAGGGGGGAAGCGGGAGCAGTACTTC. This gives the protein CASSLGGKREQYF.

The chain links TRBV5-1 to TRBJ2-7; D is perhaps TRBD1 or TRBD2 (5 bases each). The CDR3 has 12 amino acids. V lost 3 bases and J 3 bases, leaving 7 bases between the germline ends. Germline CDR1 is SGHRS and CDR2 is YFSETQ. The CDR3 nucleotides are TGCGCCAGCAGCTGGGACGGCTACGAGCAGTACTTC. It codes for CASSWDGYEQYF.

V is TRBV27 and J is TRBJ1-2; D remains unclear. There are 15 residues in the CDR3. Germline values: CDR1 MNHEY, CDR2 SMNVEV (reference sequence). V lost 5 bases and J lost 3, with 16 bases in between. CDR3 sequence: CASSPDWGGDYGYTF. As DNA, the CDR3 is TGTGCCAGCAGTCCCGACTGGGGTGGGGACTATGGCTACACCTTC.

The chain has TRBV11-2 and TRBJ2-7; 11 bases are a match to TRBD2. J was trimmed by 3 bases and V by 2 bases; bases with no gene match: 3. The CDR3 contains 15 residues. Germline values: CDR1 SGHAT, CDR2 FQNNGV. In DNA form, the CDR3 reads TGTGCCAGCAGCTTACATGGACTAGCGGGCTACGAGCAGTACTTC. This codes for CASSLHGLAGYEQYF.

The chain uses TRBV5-3 and TRBJ2-2; the D gene could be TRBD1 or TRBD2 (5 bases each). TRBV5-3 is an ORF, and what it does is uncertain. V was pared by 0 bases and J by 1 base, with 16 bases between. The length of the CDR3 is 18 residues. CDR3 protein: CARSLAGTWIWNTGELFF. Written as DNA, the CDR3 is TGTGCCAGAAGCTTGGCCGGGACGTGGATCTGGAACACCGGGGAGCTGTTTTTT.

In DNA form, the CDR3 reads TGTGCCAGCTCACCACCTAGCGGGGCGGCTGCCTTCGCGTACTTC. Translating it yields CASSPPSGAAAFAYF. The chain couples TRBV18 to TRBJ2-7; 8 bases line up with TRBD2. The length of the CDR3 is 15 residues. Germline CDR1 reads KGHSH; CDR2 reads LQKENI. Trimming cost V 0 bases and J 12 bases; bases outside gene matches: 13. Variable domain in full (rest from reference TRBV18 and TRBJ2-7): NAGVMQNPRHLVRRRGQEARLRCSPMKGHSHVYWYRQLPEEGLKFMVYLQKENIIDESGMPKERFSAEFPKEGPSILRIQQVVRGDSAAYFCASSPPSGAAAFAYFGPGTRLTVT.

This chain joins TRBV28 and TRBJ2-7, with no clear D. The length of the CDR3 is 12 residues. With 5 bases removed from V and 2 bases from J, the gap between germline ends came to 7 bases. Per germline, CDR1 MDHEN and CDR2 SYDVKM. The CDR3 protein is CASSTPAYEQYF. The CDR3 DNA sequence: TGTGCCAGCAGTACTCCGGCCTACGAGCAGTACTTC.

The chain joins TRBV30 to TRBJ2-2, with 7 bases identical to TRBD1. Germline CDR1 GTSNPN, CDR2 SVGIG (reference sequence). J lost 4 bases, V lost 0 bases, and 5 bases had no gene match. The CDR3 loop spans 15 amino acids. The CDR3 nucleotides are TGTGCCTGGAGTGTACTGGACAGGTTCACCGGGGAGCTGTTTTTT. It is translated as CAWSVLDRFTGELFF. The full variable domain, with the rest looked up from reference TRBV30 and TRBJ2-2, is SQTIHQWPATLVQPVGSPLSLECTVEGTSNPNLYWYRQAAGRGLQLLFYSVGIGQISSEVPQNLSASRPQDRQFILSSKKLLLSDSGFYLCAWSVLDRFTGELFFGEGSRLTVL.

The V call is TRBV6-6, the J call TRBJ1-4, with no clear D. Germline-derived CDR1 and CDR2 are MNHNY and SVGAGI (reference sequence). The CDR3 sequence is 14 residues long. V was trimmed by 6 bases and J by 4 bases, leaving 12 bases between them. CDR3 residues: CASSIGRSNEKLFF. CDR3 nucleotide sequence: TGTGCCAGCAGCATTGGACGGAGTAATGAAAAACTGTTTTTT.

The chain recombines TRBV6-5 with TRBJ2-1; a weak D match, TRBD2 (6 bases). CDR1 is MNHEY, CDR2 SVGAGI, per germline. CDR3 length: 15 amino acids. Trimming removed 8 bases at V and 6 bases at J, with 20 bases between. The CDR3 DNA reads TGTGCCAGCGACCGGACTATCCAAAGGGTCAATGAGCAGTTCTTC. Translating gives CASDRTIQRVNEQFF.

This clone was recorded a few times. This chain joins TRBV11-1 and TRBJ1-3, with no clear D. This CDR3 has 16 amino acids. CDR1 is SGHAT and CDR2 is FQDESV in the germline V gene (reference sequence). V gave up 0 bases and J gave up 4 bases, with 13 bases separating them. CDR3 residues: CASSLAPDTSGNTIYF. The DNA for the CDR3 is TGTGCCAGCAGCTTAGCGCCGGATACGAGCGGAAACACCATATATTTT. Together with reference TRBV11-1 and TRBJ1-3, the CDR3 gives the full variable domain: EAEVAQSPRYKITEKSQAVAFWCDPISGHATLYWYRQILGQGPELLVQFQDESVVDDSQLPKDRFSAERLKGVDSTLKIQPAELGDSAMYLCASSLAPDTSGNTIYFGEGSWLTVV.

The chain has TRBV5-1 and TRBJ1-4; 7 bases line up with TRBD1. Losses at the gene ends were 4 bases for V and 9 bases for J; bases not matched to a gene: 15. The CDR3 covers 16 residues. The V gene's germline CDR1 is SGHRS and CDR2 YFSETQ. The CDR3 region is CASSGPFGQEEKKLFF. For the CDR3, the DNA is TGCGCCAGCAGCGGACCCTTCGGACAGGAAGAAAAAAAACTGTTTTTT.

The chain joins TRBV9 to TRBJ2-7; D is unresolved. Germline CDR1 and CDR2: SGDLS and YYNGEE. This CDR3 spans 14 amino acids. The V gene lost 2 bases and the J gene lost 2 bases, with 11 bases spanning the gap. CDR3 residues: CASSVSPLPYEQYF. The CDR3 DNA follows: TGTGCCAGCAGCGTCTCACCCCTTCCCTACGAGCAGTACTTC.

The V gene is TRBV19, the J gene TRBJ2-3, with 9 bases lining up with TRBD1. The CDR3 length is 14 residues. The V gene's germline CDR1 is LNHDA and CDR2 SQIVND (reference sequence). V shed 4 bases, J shed 4 bases, and the junction held 3 bases outside the gene matches. CDR3 nucleotide sequence: TGTGCCAGTAGTACCGGACAGGGGCCAGATACGCAGTATTTT. Its translation is CASSTGQGPDTQYF.

The genes are TRBV9 and TRBJ2-2; 11 positions match TRBD2. The CDR3 covers 17 residues. Germline CDR1 SGDLS, CDR2 YYNGEE. V dropped 3 bases and J dropped 4; count of bases not matched to a gene: 8. The CDR3 is CASSADTSGGFTGELFF. In DNA form, the CDR3 reads TGTGCCAGCAGCGCTGATACTAGCGGGGGCTTCACCGGGGAGCTGTTTTTT.